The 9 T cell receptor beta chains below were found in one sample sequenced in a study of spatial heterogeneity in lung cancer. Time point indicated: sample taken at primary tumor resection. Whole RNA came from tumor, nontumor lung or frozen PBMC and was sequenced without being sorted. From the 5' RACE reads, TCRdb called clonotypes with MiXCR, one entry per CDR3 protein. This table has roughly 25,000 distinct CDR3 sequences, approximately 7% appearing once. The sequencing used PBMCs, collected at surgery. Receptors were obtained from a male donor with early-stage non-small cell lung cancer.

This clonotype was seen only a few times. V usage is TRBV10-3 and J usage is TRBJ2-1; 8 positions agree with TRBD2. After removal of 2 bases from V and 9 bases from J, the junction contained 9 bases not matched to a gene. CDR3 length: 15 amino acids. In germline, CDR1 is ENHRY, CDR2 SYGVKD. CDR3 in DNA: TGTGCCATCAGTGAGAGAAGCGGGAGTGTGAGTGAGCAGTTCTTC. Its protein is CAISERSGSVSEQFF.

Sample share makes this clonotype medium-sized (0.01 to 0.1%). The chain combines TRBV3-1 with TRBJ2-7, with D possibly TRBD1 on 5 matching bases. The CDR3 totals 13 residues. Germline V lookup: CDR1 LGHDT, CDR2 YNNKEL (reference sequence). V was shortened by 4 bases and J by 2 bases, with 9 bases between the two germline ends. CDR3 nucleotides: TGTGCCAGCAGCCGGGGCGGACCCTACGAGCAGTACTTC. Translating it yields CASSRGGPYEQYF.

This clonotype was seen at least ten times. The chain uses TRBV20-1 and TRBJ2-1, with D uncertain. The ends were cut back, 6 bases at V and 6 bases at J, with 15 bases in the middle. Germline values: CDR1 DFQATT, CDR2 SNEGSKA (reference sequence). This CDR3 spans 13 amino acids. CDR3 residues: CSAQDPLSNEQFF. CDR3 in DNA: TGCAGTGCGCAAGATCCCCTTTCCAATGAGCAGTTCTTC.

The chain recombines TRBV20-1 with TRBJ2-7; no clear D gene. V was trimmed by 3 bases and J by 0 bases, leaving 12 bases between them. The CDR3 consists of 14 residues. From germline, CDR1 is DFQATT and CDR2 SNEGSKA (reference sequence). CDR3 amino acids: CSARWTLSSYEQYF. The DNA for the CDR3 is TGCAGTGCTAGGTGGACGTTGAGCTCCTACGAGCAGTACTTC.

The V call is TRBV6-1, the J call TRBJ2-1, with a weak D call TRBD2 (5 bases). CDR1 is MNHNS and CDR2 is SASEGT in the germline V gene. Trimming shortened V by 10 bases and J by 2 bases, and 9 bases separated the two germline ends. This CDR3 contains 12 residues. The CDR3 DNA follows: TGTGCCACGGGGAACCCCTACAATGAGCAGTTCTTC. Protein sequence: CATGNPYNEQFF.

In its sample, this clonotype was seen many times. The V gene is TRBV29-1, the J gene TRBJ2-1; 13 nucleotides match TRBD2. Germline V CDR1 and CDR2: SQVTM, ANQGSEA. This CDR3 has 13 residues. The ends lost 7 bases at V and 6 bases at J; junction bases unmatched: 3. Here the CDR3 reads CSAGLAGANEQFF. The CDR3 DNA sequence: TGCAGCGCTGGACTAGCGGGAGCCAATGAGCAGTTCTTC.

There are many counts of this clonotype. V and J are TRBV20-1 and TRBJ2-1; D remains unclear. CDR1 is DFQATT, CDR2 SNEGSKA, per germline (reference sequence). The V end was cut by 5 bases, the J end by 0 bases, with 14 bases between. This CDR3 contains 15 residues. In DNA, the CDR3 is TGCAGTGCTTCAGGCGCACCCTTCTCCTACAATGAGCAGTTCTTC. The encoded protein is CSASGAPFSYNEQFF.

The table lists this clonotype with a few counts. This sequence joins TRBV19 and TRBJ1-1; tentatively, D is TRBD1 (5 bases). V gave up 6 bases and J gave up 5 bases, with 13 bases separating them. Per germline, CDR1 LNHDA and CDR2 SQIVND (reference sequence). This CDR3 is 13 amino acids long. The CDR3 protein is CASRAAQVTEAFF. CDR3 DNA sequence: TGTGCCAGTAGGGCCGCACAGGTTACTGAAGCTTTCTTT.

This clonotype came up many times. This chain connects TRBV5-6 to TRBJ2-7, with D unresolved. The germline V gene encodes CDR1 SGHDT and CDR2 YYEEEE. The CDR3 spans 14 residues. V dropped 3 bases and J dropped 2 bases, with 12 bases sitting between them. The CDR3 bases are TGTGCCAGCAGCTACACGCGGAAGACCTACGAGCAGTACTTC. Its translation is CASSYTRKTYEQYF.